The sequence of this T cell receptor (beta chain) was determined in a study of OX40 agonist ivuxolimab in advanced cancers. Study background: Patients assigned to dose escalation were diagnosed with hepatocellular carcinoma, melanoma, renal cell or head and neck cancer. Study-wide results and limits: Clonal expansion was seen in CD4+ and CD8+ blood T cells by week 6 at 0.1 to 3.0 mg/kg. Researchers did not establish what antigens the expanded peripheral T cells target.

The CDR3 length is 15 residues. V was cut by 3 bases and J by 2 bases, with 10 bases left in between. Germline values: CDR1 SGHVS, CDR2 FQNEAQ. The investigators sampled blood at baseline, at cycle 4 day 1, and at cycle 7 day 1. Assay: immunoSEQ multiplex PCR; the TCRdb copy retains only in-frame clones and omits some. Of approximately 66,000 clones in the sample, 80% to 90% were seen once. Notes on this clone: Its antigen is currently unknown.

Sample: CD4+ or CD8+ T cells sorted from blood, taken in a trial of the OX40 agonist ivuxolimab. This sequence was found in an adult with an advanced solid tumor such as melanoma, head and neck, liver or kidney cancer. This rearrangement joins TRBV7-8 to TRBJ2-2, with a weak D call TRBD1 (5 bases). The CDR3 loop is CASSFRTTNTGELFF. CDR3 nucleotide sequence: TGTGCCAGCAGCTTTAGGACAACAAACACCGGGGAGCTGTTTTTT. Drawing the rest from reference TRBV7-8 and TRBJ2-2, the complete variable domain is GAGVSQSPRYKVAKRGQDVALRCDPISGHVSLFWYQQALGQGPEFLTYFQNEAQLDKSGLPSDRFFAERPEGSVSTLKIQRTQQEDSAVYLCASSFRTTNTGELFFGEGSRLTVL.